The following is a T cell receptor beta chain sequence with its context. This clone's antigen is unknown. The input lacks base qualities; no much larger clone sits a single base away. From cysteine to phenylalanine, the CDR3 is 14 amino acids long. Just CDR3 DNA is preserved here, 42 bases in frame from base 1. Trimming at the junction amounts to 4 bases on V and 4 bases on J, and the germline ends lie 14 bases apart. Per the germline V gene, SGHRS is the CDR1 and YFSETQ is the CDR2. This sample was included in a study of blood T cell repertoires in COVID-19 (TCRdb year 2020). With regard to the full study: The collaborator samples originated in the United States, Italy and Spain and spanned the acute and convalescent phases of COVID-19. The repertoires were released in a freely available public database meant as a resource for research on the immune response to SARS-CoV-2. The dataset comprised deeply sampled blood TCRbeta repertoires from subjects exposed to, actively infected with, or recovered from COVID-19. Samples were obtained from the ongoing ImmuneRACE study (first 160 participants) and from roughly 1,300 subjects provided by 6 global collaborators. The prospective study material was composed of cDNA or gDNA derived from T cells, B-cell-depleted T cells, or PBMCs. Where HLA class I and class II types were available, the types were taken from metadata supplied by the sample provider, not from assay-based typing. Sample metadata almost always included a de-identified subject ID, COVID-19 status, age in years and sex. Summary of the overall study and its limitations: The amount of clinical and demographic metadata varied by source and participant and was provided uncurated.

The immunoSEQ Assay, a bias-controlled multiplex PCR, was used to amplify TCRbeta CDR3 regions from genomic DNA. In the authors' own workflow: Within the assay, amplification of reference gene primers was used to estimate how many nucleated cells each sample contained. To quantify the absolute abundance of each unique TCRbeta CDR3 rearrangement, sequence reads were collapsed and filtered. Productive Simpson clonality was computed per sample as the square root of Simpson's diversity index over productive rearrangements. The table was pulled from immuneACCESS by TCRdb, which kept in-frame rearrangements only. Such tables lose some clones; where checked, under half of the loss comes from unresolved V genes, and the rest has no known cause. Clone size and the V and J calls come from that table; the DNA yielded D and trimming. The sample table holds some 64,000 clones, of which more than 65% were seen once. The ten largest clones take up around 5% of the sample.

Collaborating institutions collected whole blood in K2EDTA tubes following their own protocols. Collaborator samples were shipped for TCRbeta analysis as frozen whole blood, isolated PBMCs, or DNA extracted from either sample type. The sample was peripheral blood. The sequence was collected from a human donor in a cohort sampled during active COVID-19. The chain is encoded by TRBV5-1 joined to TRBJ1-1, and possibly TRBD1, on 5 matching bases. The nucleotide sequence is given as TGCGCCAGCAGCCCAGATTCCGGGGGCACTGAAGCTTTCTTT. This is translated as CASSPDSGGTEAFF.